The next 23 T cell receptor beta chains were all read from a single sample in a study of beta chain features in type 1 diabetes. Every isolated RNA sample was fully reverse transcribed, so sequencing captured expressed TCRB transcripts. Using immunoSEQ multiplex PCR, the repertoire was profiled, and TCRdb retains in-frame clones only, with some absent. The sample holds about half a million clones, approximately 30% seen once. What was sequenced was naive CD4+ T cells from blood. These receptors were taken from a man aged 18 to 29 in good health.

A few counts support this clone. Written as DNA, the CDR3 is TGTGCCAGCAGACCCGGGACTCAAGAGAAAAACATTCAGTACTTC. Translation: CASRPGTQEKNIQYF. The V call is TRBV6-1, the J call TRBJ2-4; tentatively, D is TRBD2 (6 bases). CDR1 and CDR2 from the germline V gene are MNHNS and SASEGT. This CDR3 comprises 15 residues. Trimming left V 6 bases short and J 4 bases short, with 16 bases between.

This clone has only a few counts. Within the sample, other DNA sequences also encode this same CDR3. The chain is built from TRBV30 and TRBJ1-1; possible D gene TRBD1, 5 bases. This CDR3 region has 13 residues. V dropped 4 bases and J dropped 5 bases, with 14 bases sitting between them. Germline lookup yields CDR1 GTSNPN and CDR2 SVGIG (reference sequence). The CDR3 spells CAWTEGRGTEAFF. CDR3 coding DNA: TGTGCCTGGACCGAGGGGCGAGGAACTGAAGCTTTCTTT.

The chain recombines TRBV7-9 with TRBJ2-1; perhaps TRBD1 as D (6 bases). In germline, CDR1 is SEHNR, CDR2 FQNEAQ (reference sequence). There are 12 residues in the CDR3. The V and J ends lost 6 bases and 10 bases respectively, with 13 bases between them. The CDR3 region has the DNA TGTGCCAGCAGTACAGGGCCACGAGAGCAGTTCTTC. This encodes CASSTGPREQFF. The whole variable domain, filled in from reference TRBV7-9 and TRBJ2-1, reads DTGVSQNPRHKITKRGQNVTFRCDPISEHNRLYWYRQTLGQGPEFLTYFQNEAQLEKSRLLSDRFSAERPKGSFSTLEIQRTEQGDSAMYLCASSTGPREQFFGPGTRLTVL.

This clone was detected only a few times. The chain is built from TRBV7-8 and TRBJ2-3; 9 bases are a match to TRBD2. Per the germline V gene, CDR1 is SGHVS and CDR2 is FQNEAQ. The CDR3 runs 20 residues. The ends lost 2 bases at V and 0 bases at J; junction bases unmatched: 15. CDR3 protein: CASSLPRKTERGVSTDTQYF. CDR3 nucleotide sequence: TGTGCCAGCAGCTTACCTAGGAAAACCGAGCGGGGGGTTAGCACAGATACGCAGTATTTT.

To note about this clone: A much larger clone lies one base from this, so it may be a read error. At the DNA level, this CDR3 is encoded by other sequences in the same sample as well. This sequence joins TRBV11-2 and TRBJ2-5, with a weak D call TRBD1 (5 bases). Germline CDR1 and CDR2: SGHAT and FQNNGV. The CDR3 has 11 residues. V lost 4 bases, J lost 5 bases, and 5 bases lay in between. The CDR3 sequence is CASSSGETQYF. CDR3 nucleotide sequence: TGTGCCAGCAGCTCAGGGGAGACCCAGTACTTC.

With regard to this clone: Other nucleotide sequences in the sample specify the same CDR3. The chain carries TRBV9 and TRBJ2-3; the match to TRBD2 covers 7 bases. Germline V gene data show CDR1 as SGDLS and CDR2 as YYNGEE. The ends lost 2 bases at V and 2 bases at J; junction bases unmatched: 5. The CDR3 length is 15 residues. In nucleotides, the CDR3 is TGTGCCAGCAGCGTCGCTAGCGGCGCCACAGATACGCAGTATTTT. Protein product: CASSVASGATDTQYF.

The chain couples TRBV10-3 to TRBJ2-1; D may be TRBD2 (5 bases). The CDR3 sequence is 13 residues long. Trimming removed 7 bases at V and 11 bases at J, with 18 bases between. Germline CDR1 and CDR2: ENHRY and SYGVKD. CDR3 in amino acids: CAITSASWAQQFF. The CDR3 nucleotides are TGTGCCATCACGTCGGCTAGCTGGGCCCAGCAGTTCTTC.

In this sample, this clone turned up a few times. The V gene is TRBV7-2, the J gene TRBJ2-4; 7 nucleotides align to TRBD2. CDR1 and CDR2 from the germline V gene are SGHTA and FQGNSA. Trimming at V came to 4 bases and at J to 6 bases, leaving 9 bases not matched to a gene. CDR3 size: 15 residues. The DNA for the CDR3 is TGTGCCAGCAGCTCCAGAAGCGGGAATACAAACATTCAGTACTTC. Its translation: CASSSRSGNTNIQYF.

This chain connects TRBV10-3 to TRBJ2-1; TRBD1 or TRBD2 may be the D gene (5 bases each). Germline V gives CDR1 ENHRY, CDR2 SYGVKD. The CDR3 totals 15 residues. Trimming left V 7 bases short and J 8 bases short, with 21 bases between. CDR3 sequence (DNA): TGTGCCATCACAGACTCAGGAGTCAGAGGGGATGAGCAGTTCTTC. This sequence encodes CAITDSGVRGDEQFF.

The chain employs TRBV29-1 and TRBJ2-7, with 7 positions matching TRBD2. The V gene end was trimmed by 4 bases and the J gene end by 5 bases; junction bases not matched to a gene: 11. Germline CDR1 SQVTM, CDR2 ANQGSEA. This CDR3 has 14 residues. The CDR3 coding sequence is TGCAGCGTTGTAGGCGGGAGCTCAACACACGAGCAGTACTTC. Amino acids: CSVVGGSSTHEQYF.

This CDR3 reads CASSLVMGGESEQYF. Written as DNA, the CDR3 is TGCGCCAGCAGCTTGGTTATGGGGGGCGAGTCCGAGCAGTACTTC. This chain connects TRBV5-1 to TRBJ2-7; D may correspond to TRBD1 or TRBD2 (6 bases each). From germline, CDR1 is SGHRS and CDR2 YFSETQ. V lost 0 bases, J lost 6 bases, and 16 bases lay in between. The CDR3 loop spans 15 amino acids.

The V gene is TRBV28, the J gene TRBJ2-1; TRBD1 or TRBD2 may be the D gene (5 bases each). In germline, CDR1 is MDHEN, CDR2 SYDVKM. The V and J ends lost 5 bases and 3 bases respectively, with 26 bases between them. This CDR3 comprises 19 residues. This CDR3 reads CASSGWGFGAPSFYNEQFF. CDR3 DNA sequence: TGTGCCAGCAGTGGGTGGGGTTTCGGGGCACCTAGTTTCTACAATGAGCAGTTCTTC. Filled out from reference TRBV28 and TRBJ2-1, the complete variable domain reads DVKVTQSSRYLVKRTGEKVFLECVQDMDHENMFWYRQDPGLGLRLIYFSYDVKMKEKGDIPEGYSVSREKKERFSLILESASTNQTSMYLCASSGWGFGAPSFYNEQFFGPGTRLTVL.

There are a few counts of this clone. This sequence joins TRBV19 and TRBJ2-7, with 11 bases identical to TRBD2. Losses at the gene ends were 6 bases for V and 3 bases for J; bases not matched to a gene: 4. Per the germline V gene, CDR1 is LNHDA and CDR2 is SQIVND (reference sequence). The CDR3 is 14 residues long. In DNA form, the CDR3 reads TGTGCCAGTAGCATGGGACTAGCGGACTACGAGCAGTACTTC. Translating gives CASSMGLADYEQYF.

The rearrangement joins TRBV7-2 to TRBJ2-3, with D possibly TRBD1 on 6 matching bases. CDR3 length equals 13 residues. V lost 5 bases and J lost 4, with 10 bases in between. Germline lookup yields CDR1 SGHTA and CDR2 FQGNSA. For the CDR3, the DNA is TGTGCCAGCAGCCTCACAGGGCCAGATACGCAGTATTTT. Encoded protein: CASSLTGPDTQYF.

The chain has TRBV27 and TRBJ1-4, with D unresolved. The germline CDR1 and CDR2 sequences are MNHEY and SMNVEV (reference sequence). The CDR3 loop spans 13 amino acids. Trimming removed 10 bases from V and 7 bases from J, with 16 bases in between. The CDR3 here is CATRTGLGEKLFF. CDR3 bases: TGTGCCACCCGGACGGGTTTGGGTGAAAAACTGTTTTTT.

This clone turned up a few times. The V and J genes are TRBV10-3 and TRBJ2-5, with 7 nucleotides matching TRBD1. The V segment lost 6 bases and the J segment 4 bases; nucleotides outside the gene matches: 8. CDR3 size: 14 residues. CDR1 is ENHRY and CDR2 is SYGVKD in the germline V gene. In DNA form, the CDR3 reads TGTGCCATCAGAGAAGACAGGGCGCGAGAGACCCAGTACTTC. Its translation: CAIREDRARETQYF.

About this clone: This specimen includes other DNA sequences encoding the same CDR3. This chain links TRBV9 with TRBJ1-1, with D uncertain. CDR1 and CDR2 (germline): SGDLS, YYNGEE. Trimming removed 0 bases from V and 5 bases from J, with 8 bases in between. The CDR3 has 13 amino acids. The CDR3: CASSVEVGTEAFF. CDR3 nucleotide sequence: TGTGCCAGCAGCGTAGAGGTAGGGACTGAAGCTTTCTTT.

The chain uses TRBV29-1 and TRBJ2-5; D is possibly TRBD1 or TRBD2 (6 bases each). V was trimmed by 2 bases and J by 4 bases, leaving 14 bases between them. Germline V gives CDR1 SQVTM, CDR2 ANQGSEA. The CDR3 runs to 14 residues. The CDR3 DNA reads as TGCAGCGTTGAAATACTAGGAGGGGGAGAGACCCAGTACTTC. Protein product: CSVEILGGGETQYF.

The rearrangement links TRBV2 to TRBJ2-1; 8 bases map to TRBD2. CDR3 length: 15 residues. Germline loops: CDR1 SNHLY, CDR2 FYNNEI. V shed 4 bases, J shed 6 bases, and the junction held 8 bases outside the gene matches. This CDR3 reads CASSGWASGPNEQFF. As DNA, the CDR3 is TGTGCCAGCAGTGGGTGGGCTAGCGGGCCCAATGAGCAGTTCTTC.

This chain joins TRBV14 and TRBJ1-2, with 8 nucleotides matching TRBD1. Per germline, CDR1 SGHDN and CDR2 FVKESK. This CDR3 spans 13 amino acids. The V and J ends lost 8 bases and 8 bases, in that order; junction bases with no gene match: 10. Written as DNA, the CDR3 is TGTGCCAGCCGGCGGACAGGGAATATGGGCTACACCTTC. It translates to CASRRTGNMGYTF.

This chain links TRBV7-9 with TRBJ1-1, with 7 bases matching TRBD1. The CDR3 covers 16 residues. Germline V gene data show CDR1 as SEHNR and CDR2 as FQNEAQ (reference sequence). J gave up 1 base and V 5 bases, and 10 bases lay outside the gene matches. The CDR3 spells CASSPAPGQANTEAFF. The CDR3 DNA reads as TGTGCCAGCAGCCCCGCCCCAGGACAGGCGAACACTGAAGCTTTCTTT.

This clone was observed a handful of times. As DNA, the CDR3 is TGTGCCAGTAGTCCTAGCGGGAGGTCCTACAATGAGCAGTTCTTC. This encodes CASSPSGRSYNEQFF. The chain combines TRBV19 with TRBJ2-1, with 11 bases lining up with TRBD2. The ends lost 5 bases at V and 1 base at J; junction bases unmatched: 1. The CDR3 has 15 amino acids. Germline V CDR1 and CDR2: LNHDA, SQIVND (reference sequence).

The genes are TRBV27 and TRBJ2-7, with 7 nucleotides matching TRBD2. The trim removed 5 bases at V and 2 bases at J, leaving 6 bases unmatched. The CDR3 loop spans 14 amino acids. Looked up from germline, CDR1 is MNHEY and CDR2 is SMNVEV (reference sequence). CDR3 nucleotides: TGTGCCAGCAGTCCCCGGGGGGTGGCCTACGAGCAGTACTTC. It specifies CASSPRGVAYEQYF.